The source of this T cell receptor beta chain is a study of blood T cell repertoires in COVID-19. This clone showed up just once. The CDR3 loop spans 16 amino acids. The germline V gene has CDR1 SEHNR and CDR2 FQNEAQ (reference sequence). V trimming: 3 bases; J trimming: 2 bases; junction bases outside the gene matches: 6. Per the authors' pipeline: The assay estimated nucleated cells by amplifying reference gene primers. Method: immunoSEQ multiplex PCR; TCRdb's copy keeps in-frame clones and lacks some. V and J calls and clone size are given by that table; D and trimming were obtained from the DNA. The table has about 130,000 clones, 90% seen once.

This TCR came from a man between 60 and 70 years old with COVID-19, enrolled during active disease. The J gene is TRBJ1-3, the V gene TRBV7-9; 8 positions match TRBD1. The sequencing sample was made of peripheral blood. CDR3 residues: CASSLDRVVAGNTIYF. CDR3 nucleotides: TGTGCCAGCAGCTTGGACAGGGTAGTAGCTGGAAACACCATATATTTT.